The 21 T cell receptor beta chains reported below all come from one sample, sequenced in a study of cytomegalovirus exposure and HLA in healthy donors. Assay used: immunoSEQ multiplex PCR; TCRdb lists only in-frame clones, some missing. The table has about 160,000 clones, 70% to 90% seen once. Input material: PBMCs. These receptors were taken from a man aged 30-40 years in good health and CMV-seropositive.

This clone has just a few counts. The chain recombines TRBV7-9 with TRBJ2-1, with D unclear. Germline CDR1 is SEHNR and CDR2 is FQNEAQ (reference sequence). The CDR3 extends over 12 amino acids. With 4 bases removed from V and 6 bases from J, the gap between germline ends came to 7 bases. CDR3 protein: CASSSRSNEQFF. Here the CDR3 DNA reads TGTGCCAGCAGCTCCCGTAGCAATGAGCAGTTCTTC.

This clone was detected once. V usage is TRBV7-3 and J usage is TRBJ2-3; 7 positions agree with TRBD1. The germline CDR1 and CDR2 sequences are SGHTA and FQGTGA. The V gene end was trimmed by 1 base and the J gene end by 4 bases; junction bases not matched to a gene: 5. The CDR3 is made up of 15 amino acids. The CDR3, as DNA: TGTGCCAGCAGCTTAAAAGGGGGCGTAGCAGATACGCAGTATTTT. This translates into CASSLKGGVADTQYF.

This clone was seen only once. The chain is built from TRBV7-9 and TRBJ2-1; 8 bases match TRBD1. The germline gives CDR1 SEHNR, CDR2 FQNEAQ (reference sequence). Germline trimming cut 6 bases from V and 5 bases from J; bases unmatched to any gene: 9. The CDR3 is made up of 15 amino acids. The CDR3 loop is CASRPTGGWDNEQFF. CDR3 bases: TGTGCCAGCAGGCCAACAGGGGGTTGGGACAATGAGCAGTTCTTC.

This CDR3 reads CASNTLQGNEQYF. CDR3 bases: TGTGCCAGCAACACACTACAGGGCAACGAGCAGTACTTC. The gene calls are TRBV28 and TRBJ2-7; TRBD1 is a possible D gene (6 bases). The CDR3 has 13 residues. Germline V gives CDR1 MDHEN, CDR2 SYDVKM. The V end lost 7 bases, the J end lost 5 bases, and 15 bases lay between the germline ends.

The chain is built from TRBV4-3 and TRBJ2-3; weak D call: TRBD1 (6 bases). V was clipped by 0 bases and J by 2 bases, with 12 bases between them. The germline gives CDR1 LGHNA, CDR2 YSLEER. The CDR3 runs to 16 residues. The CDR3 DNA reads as TGCGCCAGCAGCCAAGATCGGGACACCTACACAGATACGCAGTATTTT. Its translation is CASSQDRDTYTDTQYF.

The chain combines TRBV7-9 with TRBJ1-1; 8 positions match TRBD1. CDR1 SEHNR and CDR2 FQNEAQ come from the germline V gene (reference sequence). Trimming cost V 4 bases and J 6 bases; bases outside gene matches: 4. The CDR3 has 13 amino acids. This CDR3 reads CASSSLQGAEAFF. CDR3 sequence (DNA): TGTGCCAGCAGCTCTTTACAGGGGGCTGAAGCTTTCTTT.

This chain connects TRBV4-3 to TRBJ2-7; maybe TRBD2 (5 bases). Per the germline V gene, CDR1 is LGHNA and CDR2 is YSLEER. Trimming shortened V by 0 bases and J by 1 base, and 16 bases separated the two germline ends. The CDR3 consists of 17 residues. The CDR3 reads CASSQDQETGRSYEQYF. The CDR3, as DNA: TGCGCCAGCAGCCAAGATCAGGAGACGGGGAGATCCTACGAGCAGTACTTC.

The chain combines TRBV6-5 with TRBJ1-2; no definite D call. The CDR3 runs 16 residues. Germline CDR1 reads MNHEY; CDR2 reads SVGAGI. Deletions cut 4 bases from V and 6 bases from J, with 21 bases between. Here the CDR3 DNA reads TGTGCCAGCAGTTTACGTGAGGGCGTGGACGTGGATGGCTACACCTTC. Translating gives CASSLREGVDVDGYTF.

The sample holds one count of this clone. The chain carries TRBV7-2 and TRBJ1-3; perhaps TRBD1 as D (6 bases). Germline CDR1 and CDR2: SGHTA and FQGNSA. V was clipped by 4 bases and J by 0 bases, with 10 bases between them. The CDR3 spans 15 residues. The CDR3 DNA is TGTGCCAGCAGCTCGAACAGGGCCTCTGGAAACACCATATATTTT. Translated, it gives CASSSNRASGNTIYF.

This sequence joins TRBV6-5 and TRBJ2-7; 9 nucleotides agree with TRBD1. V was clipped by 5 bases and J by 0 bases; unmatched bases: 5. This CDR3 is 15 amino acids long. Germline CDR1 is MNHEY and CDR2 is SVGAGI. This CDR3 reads CASSLGTGSSYEQYF. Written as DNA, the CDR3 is TGTGCCAGCAGTCTAGGGACAGGGAGCTCCTACGAGCAGTACTTC.

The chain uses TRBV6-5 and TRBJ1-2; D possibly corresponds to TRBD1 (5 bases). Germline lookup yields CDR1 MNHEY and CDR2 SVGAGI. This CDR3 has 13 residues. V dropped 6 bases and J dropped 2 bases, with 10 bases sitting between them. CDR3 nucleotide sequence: TGTGCCAGCAGCCGGGGGGGGAACTATGGCTACACCTTC. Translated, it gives CASSRGGNYGYTF.

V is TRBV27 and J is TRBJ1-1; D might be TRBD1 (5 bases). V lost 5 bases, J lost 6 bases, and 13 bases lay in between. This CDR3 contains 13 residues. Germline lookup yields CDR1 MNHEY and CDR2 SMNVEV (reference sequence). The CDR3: CASSPGEGAEAFF. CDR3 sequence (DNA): TGTGCCAGCAGTCCGGGGGAGGGAGCTGAAGCTTTCTTT.

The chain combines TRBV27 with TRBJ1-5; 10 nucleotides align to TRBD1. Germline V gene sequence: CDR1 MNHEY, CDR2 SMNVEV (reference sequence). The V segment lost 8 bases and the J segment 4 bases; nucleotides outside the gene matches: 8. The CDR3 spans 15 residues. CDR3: CASRQDRGTNQPQHF. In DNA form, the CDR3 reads TGTGCCAGCCGGCAGGACAGGGGGACTAATCAGCCCCAGCATTTT.

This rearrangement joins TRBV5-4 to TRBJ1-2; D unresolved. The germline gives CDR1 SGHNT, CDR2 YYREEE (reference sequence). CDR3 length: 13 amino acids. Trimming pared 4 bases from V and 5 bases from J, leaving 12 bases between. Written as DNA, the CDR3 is TGTGCCAGCAGCCAAATCCCCGGTTATGGCTACACCTTC. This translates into CASSQIPGYGYTF. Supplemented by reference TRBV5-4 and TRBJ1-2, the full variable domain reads ETGVTQSPTHLIKTRGQQVTLRCSSQSGHNTVSWYQQALGQGPQFIFQYYREEENGRGNFPPRFSGLQFPNYSSELNVNALELDDSALYLCASSQIPGYGYTFGSGTRLTVV.

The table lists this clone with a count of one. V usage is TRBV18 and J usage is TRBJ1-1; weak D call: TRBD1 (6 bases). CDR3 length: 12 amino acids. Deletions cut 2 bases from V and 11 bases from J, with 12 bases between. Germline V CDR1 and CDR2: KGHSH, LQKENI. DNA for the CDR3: TGTGCCAGCTCACCAGAGGACAGAGACGCTTTCTTT. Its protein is CASSPEDRDAFF.

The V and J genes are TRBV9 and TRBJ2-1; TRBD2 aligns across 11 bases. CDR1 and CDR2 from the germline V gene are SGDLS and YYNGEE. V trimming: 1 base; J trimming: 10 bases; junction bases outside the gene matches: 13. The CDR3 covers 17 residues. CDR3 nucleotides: TGTGCCAGCAGCGTAAGTGGACTAGCGGGTCCCCGCTCCGAGCAGTTCTTC. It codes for CASSVSGLAGPRSEQFF.

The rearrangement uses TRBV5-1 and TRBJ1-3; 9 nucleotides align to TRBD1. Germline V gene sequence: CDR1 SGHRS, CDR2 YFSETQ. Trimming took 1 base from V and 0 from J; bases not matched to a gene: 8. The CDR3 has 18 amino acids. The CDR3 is CASSLSGQGTFSGNTIYF. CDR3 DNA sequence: TGCGCCAGCAGCTTGTCCGGACAGGGGACCTTCTCTGGAAACACCATATATTTT.

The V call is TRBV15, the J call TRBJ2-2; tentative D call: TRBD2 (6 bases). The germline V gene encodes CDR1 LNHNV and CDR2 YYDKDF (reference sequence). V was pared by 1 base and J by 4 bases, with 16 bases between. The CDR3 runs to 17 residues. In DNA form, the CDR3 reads TGTGCCACCAGCAGAGGGGGGGTCCTAAGGGGCACCGGGGAGCTGTTTTTT. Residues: CATSRGGVLRGTGELFF. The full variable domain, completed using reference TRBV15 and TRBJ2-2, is DAMVIQNPRYQVTQFGKPVTLSCSQTLNHNVMYWYQQKSSQAPKLLFHYYDKDFNNEADTPDNFQSRRPNTSFCFLDIRSPGLGDTAMYLCATSRGGVLRGTGELFFGEGSRLTVL.

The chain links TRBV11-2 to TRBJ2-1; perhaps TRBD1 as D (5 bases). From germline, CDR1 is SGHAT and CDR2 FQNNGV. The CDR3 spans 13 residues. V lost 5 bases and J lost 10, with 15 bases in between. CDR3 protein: CASSPRMGPEQFF. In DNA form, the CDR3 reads TGTGCCAGCAGCCCCCGGATGGGGCCAGAGCAGTTCTTC.

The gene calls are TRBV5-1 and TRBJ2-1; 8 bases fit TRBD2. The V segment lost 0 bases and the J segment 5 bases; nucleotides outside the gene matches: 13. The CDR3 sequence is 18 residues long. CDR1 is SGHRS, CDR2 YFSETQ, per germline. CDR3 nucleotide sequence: TGCGCCAGCAGCTTGGACGGTAGCGGGGCCCACCCACACAATGAGCAGTTCTTC. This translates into CASSLDGSGAHPHNEQFF.

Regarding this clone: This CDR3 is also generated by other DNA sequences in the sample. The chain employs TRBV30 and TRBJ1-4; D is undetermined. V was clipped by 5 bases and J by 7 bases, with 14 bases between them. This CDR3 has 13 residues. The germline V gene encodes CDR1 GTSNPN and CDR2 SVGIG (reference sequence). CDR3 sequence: CAWGHRDGEKLFF. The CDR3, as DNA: TGTGCCTGGGGCCACAGAGATGGTGAAAAACTGTTTTTT.